Following are 32 T cell receptor beta chains from one sample sequenced in a study of molecular identifiers for immune sequencing clone quantification. TCRdb recomputed calls from the PCR reads with MiXCR, one row per CDR3 protein. The repertoire consists of roughly 630,000 distinct CDR3 sequences, with 25% occurring once and the leading ten covering 0.7% to 0.95%. Material for sequencing was naive CD8+ T cells from blood, with Jurkat cell RNA spiked in. The sample's subset: FACS-sorted CD8+CD4-CCR7+CD45RA+ naive T cells. These TCRs come from a human donor in good health. Some libraries in this study had Jurkat cell RNA spiked in.

With regard to this clonotype: The final CDR3 position lacks the conserved phenylalanine or tryptophan, pointing to a likely read error. The chain uses TRBV7-9 and TRBJ1-5; D gene unclear. V was clipped by 0 bases and J by 7 bases, with 4 bases between them. Germline V gene sequence: CDR1 SEHNR, CDR2 FQNEAQ (reference sequence). The CDR3 has 12 amino acids. The CDR3 protein is CASSLANQPQHS. CDR3 in DNA: TGTGCCAGCAGCTTAGCCAACCAGCCCCAGCATTCT.

The chain recombines TRBV7-6 with TRBJ2-7; 8 nucleotides line up with TRBD2. The junction had 6 bases not matched to a gene; V was cut back by 3 bases and J by 2 bases. Per germline, CDR1 SGHVS and CDR2 FNYEAQ. The CDR3 spans 15 residues. CDR3: CASSLRREVTYEQYF. As DNA, the CDR3 is TGTGCCAGCAGCTTGAGGCGGGAGGTAACCTACGAGCAGTACTTC.

This clonotype was seen at least ten times. The rearrangement uses TRBV6-5 and TRBJ2-6; TRBD1 aligns across 11 bases. The CDR3 has 18 residues. Germline V CDR1 and CDR2: MNHEY, SVGAGI. The V gene end was trimmed by 6 bases and the J gene end by 4 bases; junction bases not matched to a gene: 11. CDR3 sequence: CASRPFGTGGTGANVLTF. The CDR3 DNA sequence: TGTGCCAGCAGGCCCTTTGGGACAGGGGGTACCGGGGCCAACGTCCTGACTTTC.

This clonotype was observed many times. This chain uses TRBV30 with TRBJ1-2; perhaps TRBD1 as D (5 bases). Germline assignment: CDR1 GTSNPN and CDR2 SVGIG (reference sequence). The CDR3 consists of 15 residues. Deletions cut 4 bases from V and 2 bases from J, with 17 bases between. CDR3 nucleotide sequence: TGTGCCTGGACTTGGGACCCCACTCCCAACTATGGCTACACCTTC. It codes for CAWTWDPTPNYGYTF.

This clonotype was recorded a few times. J is TRBJ1-5 and V is TRBV4-3; D call uncertain. Germline CDR1 LGHNA, CDR2 YSLEER. There are 16 residues in the CDR3. V shed 0 bases and J shed 4 bases, with 13 bases lying between them. DNA of the CDR3: TGCGCCAGCAGCCAAGATGACGGGAGACGGAATCAGCCCCAGCATTTT. It is translated as CASSQDDGRRNQPQHF.

A remark on this clonotype: A much larger clone is a single base away; this may be a read error. The chain recombines TRBV2 with TRBJ2-3; 9 bases fit TRBD1. Losses at the gene ends were 4 bases for V and 1 base for J; bases not matched to a gene: 12. Germline V gene data show CDR1 as SNHLY and CDR2 as FYNNEI. There are 18 residues in the CDR3. The CDR3 region has the DNA TGTGCCAGCAGTGCTGAGACAGGGGGTAATAGCGGCACAGATACGCAGTATTTT. Its protein is CASSAETGGNSGTDTQYF.

The J gene is TRBJ2-5, the V gene TRBV7-9; TRBD2 agrees at 11 bases. Germline V gives CDR1 SEHNR, CDR2 FQNEAQ (reference sequence). This CDR3 has 18 amino acids. V was pared by 1 base and J by 0 bases, with 7 bases of the junction left unmatched. As DNA, the CDR3 is TGTGCCAGCAGCTTAGGGCCCACGGGACTAGCGGACCAAGAGACCCAGTACTTC. This sequence encodes CASSLGPTGLADQETQYF.

This chain joins TRBV5-6 and TRBJ2-3, with 9 bases aligning to TRBD2. The CDR3 is 23 residues long. Trimming removed 7 bases from V and 4 bases from J; junction bases left unmatched: 34. Germline V CDR1 and CDR2: SGHDT, YYEEEE. CDR3 in amino acids: CASGSLVVGRQGGTSGRSDTQYF. CDR3 in DNA: TGTGCCAGCGGATCACTTGTGGTCGGTCGGCAGGGAGGCACTAGCGGGCGATCAGATACGCAGTATTTT.

This clonotype turned up a few times. CDR3 in DNA: TGTGCCAGCAGTACAATACAGGGGGGTCGTGGCTACACCTTC. It codes for CASSTIQGGRGYTF. The chain carries TRBV27 and TRBJ1-2; 8 nucleotides align to TRBD1. Germline CDR1 and CDR2: MNHEY and SMNVEV (reference sequence). V shed 5 bases and J 7 bases; nucleotides not matched to a gene: 9. This CDR3 spans 14 amino acids.

This clonotype has more than one count but fewer than ten. The chain combines TRBV20-1 with TRBJ2-1, with a tentative D call TRBD2 (5 bases). V gave up 6 bases and J gave up 7 bases, with 22 bases separating them. Germline CDR1 reads DFQATT; CDR2 reads SNEGSKA (reference sequence). The CDR3 has 15 amino acids. CDR3: CSAPRGMGLRNEQFF. DNA of the CDR3: TGCAGTGCCCCCCGAGGGATGGGTCTGAGGAATGAGCAGTTCTTC.

This chain links TRBV7-8 with TRBJ1-6, with a tentative D call TRBD1 (6 bases). The V gene's germline CDR1 is SGHVS and CDR2 FQNEAQ. V was shortened by 3 bases and J by 6 bases, with 15 bases between the two germline ends. The CDR3 has 16 residues. Here the CDR3 reads CASSFTGCAPNSPLHF. The CDR3 nucleotides are TGTGCCAGCAGCTTTACAGGGTGCGCACCTAATTCACCCCTCCACTTT.

The chain has TRBV28 and TRBJ2-1; D may be TRBD1 or TRBD2 (6 bases each). The V gene's germline CDR1 is MDHEN and CDR2 SYDVKM. CDR3 length: 13 amino acids. V lost 7 bases and J lost 8, with 15 bases in between. The CDR3 loop reads CASTLGGSDEQFF. CDR3 bases: TGTGCCAGCACCCTAGGGGGGAGCGATGAGCAGTTCTTC.

This clonotype showed up just a few times. The chain employs TRBV29-1 and TRBJ2-7; tentatively, D is TRBD1 (6 bases). CDR1 SQVTM and CDR2 ANQGSEA come from the germline V gene. The V and J ends lost 6 bases and 4 bases respectively, with 22 bases between them. This CDR3 is built from 15 residues. The CDR3, as DNA: TGCAGCGTGGAATGGGTTGACGGGACACTTTACGAGCAGTACTTC. This sequence encodes CSVEWVDGTLYEQYF.

Only a few counts were recorded for this clonotype. The chain combines TRBV7-9 with TRBJ2-2, with D hard to call. Germline CDR1 SEHNR, CDR2 FQNEAQ (reference sequence). The CDR3 loop spans 15 amino acids. V dropped 4 bases and J dropped 7 bases, with 16 bases sitting between them. The CDR3 sequence: CASSSVQDRIGELFF. CDR3 sequence (DNA): TGTGCCAGCAGCTCGGTTCAGGATCGGATCGGGGAGCTGTTTTTT.

This clonotype turned up a few times. CDR3 region: CSARTSGGWYEQYF. The CDR3 DNA is TGCAGTGCTAGGACTAGCGGGGGGTGGTACGAGCAGTACTTC. The J gene is TRBJ2-7, the V gene TRBV20-1, with 13 bases identical to TRBD2. V gave up 3 bases and J gave up 4 bases; unmatched junction bases: 3. The germline V gene encodes CDR1 DFQATT and CDR2 SNEGSKA (reference sequence). The CDR3 loop spans 14 amino acids.

Concerning this clonotype: A much larger clonotype is one base distant, so this may be a read error. The genes are TRBV24-1 and TRBJ2-3; weak D call: TRBD1 (5 bases). Trimming cost V 6 bases and J 0 bases, with 18 bases left between them. The V gene's germline CDR1 is KGHDR and CDR2 SFDVKD. The CDR3 is made up of 17 amino acids. CDR3 in amino acids: CATSRPTPQGSTDTQYF. The CDR3, as DNA: TGTGCCACCAGTAGGCCTACCCCGCAGGGCAGCACAGATACGCAGTATTTT.

This clonotype was picked up many times. The V call is TRBV20-1, the J call TRBJ2-1, with 14 nucleotides matching TRBD2. V was clipped by 6 bases and J by 7 bases; unmatched bases: 8. Germline CDR1 reads DFQATT; CDR2 reads SNEGSKA (reference sequence). The CDR3 length is 15 residues. The CDR3 nucleotides are TGCAGTGCGTTTAGACTAGCGGGAGGGCCAAATGAGCAGTTCTTC. Its translation is CSAFRLAGGPNEQFF.

This clonotype was detected many times. The J gene is TRBJ1-5, the V gene TRBV9; D is uncertain. Germline CDR1 reads SGDLS; CDR2 reads YYNGEE. The V end was cut by 1 base, the J end by 8 bases, with 7 bases between. The CDR3 has 12 amino acids. The CDR3 spells CASSVRKEPQHF. Here the CDR3 DNA reads TGTGCCAGCAGCGTACGGAAGGAGCCCCAGCATTTT.

On this clonotype itself: A read error may account for a junction end that differs from germline. This rearrangement joins TRBV25-1 to TRBJ2-5; D call uncertain. CDR1 and CDR2 (germline): MGHDK, SYGVNS. The CDR3 has 14 residues. CDR3 in DNA: TGTGCCGGCAGTGAATTAGTGGGGTTAGAGCCCCAGTACTTC. It specifies CAGSELVGLEPQYF.

This clonotype was recorded at least ten times. The CDR3 DNA sequence: TGTGCCAGCAGTGCTCCGGGGCCCCAGCATTTT. This encodes CASSAPGPQHF. This chain joins TRBV12-3 or TRBV12-4 and TRBJ1-5; the D is unclear. The V and J ends lost 5 bases and 9 bases respectively, with 8 bases between them. The CDR3 spans 11 residues.

This clonotype was seen ten or more times. The CDR3 DNA follows: TGCGCCAGCAGCCAAGATCTCCGAGTTCCGTTAAATGAAAAACTGTTTTTT. It is translated as CASSQDLRVPLNEKLFF. The rearrangement uses TRBV4-1 and TRBJ1-4; D is uncertain. Trimming left V 0 bases short and J 5 bases short, with 16 bases between. The CDR3 extends over 17 amino acids. Germline V lookup: CDR1 MGHRA, CDR2 YSYEKL.

This clonotype turned up a few times. This may be a read error, as it is one base from a much larger clone. No conserved phenylalanine or tryptophan is present at the end of the CDR3, so a read error is the likely explanation. The chain employs TRBV15 and TRBJ2-5, with 8 bases identical to TRBD1. CDR1 and CDR2 (germline): LNHNV, YYDKDF (reference sequence). V dropped 0 bases and J dropped 5; count of bases not matched to a gene: 5. The CDR3 totals 15 residues. The CDR3 sequence: CATSRDLDRDETQYL. CDR3 coding DNA: TGTGCCACCAGCAGAGATCTGGACAGGGATGAGACCCAGTACCTC.

With respect to this clonotype: This clone may be a read error of a much larger clone one base away. The rearrangement uses TRBV6-5 and TRBJ1-4; possibly TRBD1 for D (6 bases). Looked up from germline, CDR1 is MNHEY and CDR2 is SVGAGI. This CDR3 is built from 8 residues. The CDR3 nucleotides read TGTCCAGGGGAAAAACTGATTTTT. Its protein product is CPGEKLIF.

This clonotype was observed at least ten times. V is TRBV7-6 and J is TRBJ1-1, with 10 bases aligning to TRBD1. This CDR3 region has 16 residues. Germline V gene sequence: CDR1 SGHVS, CDR2 FNYEAQ. V lost 5 bases, J lost 7 bases, and 13 bases stayed unmatched. CDR3 DNA: TGTGCCAGCAGCAGGACGACAGGGGGCGAAGAGGATGAAGCTTTCTTT. Encoded protein: CASSRTTGGEEDEAFF.

This clonotype came up many times. The V gene is TRBV9, the J gene TRBJ2-3, with D uncertain. Germline lookup yields CDR1 SGDLS and CDR2 YYNGEE. The CDR3 runs 16 residues. Trimming cost V 4 bases and J 0 bases, with 15 bases left between them. CDR3 sequence reads: CASSPSGQTSTDTQYF. The CDR3 nucleotides are TGTGCCAGCAGCCCTAGTGGGCAGACTAGCACAGATACGCAGTATTTT.

This clonotype has only a few counts. This may be a read error: a much more frequent sequence differs by one nucleotide. The chain carries TRBV29-1 and TRBJ2-5; weak D call: TRBD2 (5 bases). Trimming took 2 bases from V and 5 from J, leaving 12 bases between them. Germline CDR1 is SQVTM and CDR2 is ANQGSEA. This CDR3 has 13 amino acids. The CDR3 coding sequence is TGCAGCGTTGAATCGGGATCTCATGAGACCCAGTACTTC. Translation: CSVESGSHETQYF. Variable domain in full (rest from reference TRBV29-1 and TRBJ2-5): SAVISQKPSRDICQRGTSLTIQCQVDSQVTMMFWYRQQPGQSLTLIATANQGSEATYESGFVIDKFPISRPNLTFSTLTVSNMSPEDSSIYLCSVESGSHETQYFGPGTRLLVL.

The chain recombines TRBV12-3 or TRBV12-4 with TRBJ2-1; D perhaps matches TRBD1 (5 bases). This CDR3 has 13 residues. V lost 5 bases to trimming and J lost 7 bases, with 12 bases between them. The chain's CDR3 is CASSRTQGNEQFF. The CDR3 DNA reads TGTGCCAGCAGTCGAACGCAGGGAAATGAGCAGTTCTTC.

Notes on this clonotype: A read error may be the cause here, since a much bigger clone is one base away. The CDR3 spells CASTLGPGHYLSPDEASF. CDR3 sequence (DNA): TGTGCCAGCACCCTGGGGCCAGGCCACTATCTCAGCCCGGATGAAGCTTCCTTT. The chain carries TRBV5-4 and TRBJ1-1; the D gene is possibly TRBD1 (5 bases). This CDR3 is 18 amino acids long. Germline loops: CDR1 SGHNT, CDR2 YYREEE (reference sequence).

This clonotype appeared many times. The J gene is TRBJ2-7, the V gene TRBV29-1; either TRBD1 or TRBD2 may fit D (5 bases each). The CDR3 extends over 12 amino acids. The V end lost 6 bases, the J end lost 5 bases, and 14 bases lay between the germline ends. Germline V gives CDR1 SQVTM, CDR2 ANQGSEA. CDR3 DNA: TGCAGCGTGAGGGGCGGCCGCCACGAGCAGTACTTC. Translating gives CSVRGGRHEQYF.

Turning to this clonotype: A much larger clone lies a single base off, so this may be a read error. The chain links TRBV5-3 to TRBJ1-1; 9 bases fit TRBD1. TRBV5-3 is an ORF for which the function is uncertain. V shed 8 bases, J shed 6 bases, and the junction held 17 bases outside the gene matches. This CDR3 is built from 16 residues. DNA for the CDR3: TGTGCCAGCGGCCAGAAGGACAGGGGTCCGCTCGCTGAAGCTTTCTTT. Encoded protein: CASGQKDRGPLAEAFF.

The chain carries TRBV28 and TRBJ2-2; 13 nucleotides align to TRBD2. The V and J ends lost 8 bases and 6 bases, in that order; junction bases with no gene match: 9. CDR1 and CDR2 (germline): MDHEN, SYDVKM. The CDR3 extends over 16 amino acids. Written as DNA, the CDR3 is TGTGCCAGCTCCATTGGGACTAGCGGGATAGCCGGGGAGCTGTTTTTT. Protein: CASSIGTSGIAGELFF.

In regard to this clonotype: A read error may explain this, as a much larger clone is one base away. The chain recombines TRBV24-1 with TRBJ2-1, with 9 bases aligning to TRBD2. The V gene end was trimmed by 4 bases and the J gene end by 8 bases; junction bases not matched to a gene: 8. The CDR3 is 15 residues long. Germline V gene data show CDR1 as KGHDR and CDR2 as SFDVKD. The CDR3 DNA is TGTGCCACCAGTGAGTTGACTAGCGGATACGATGAGCAGTTCTTC. It yields the protein CATSELTSGYDEQFF.